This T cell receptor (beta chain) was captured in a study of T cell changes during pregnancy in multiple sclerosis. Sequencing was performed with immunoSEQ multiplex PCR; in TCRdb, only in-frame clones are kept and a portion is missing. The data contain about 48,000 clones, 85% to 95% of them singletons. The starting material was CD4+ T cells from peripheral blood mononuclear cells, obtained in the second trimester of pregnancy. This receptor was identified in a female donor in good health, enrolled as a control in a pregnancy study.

The CDR3 DNA follows: TGTGCCAGCAGCGTCGGACAGGGAATGAACACTGAAGCTTTCTTT. The encoded protein is CASSVGQGMNTEAFF. The rearrangement joins TRBV7-2 to TRBJ1-1; 8 nucleotides agree with TRBD1. V shed 5 bases, J shed 0 bases, and the junction held 5 bases outside the gene matches. CDR1 and CDR2 (germline): SGHTA, FQGNSA. The CDR3 is 15 residues long.